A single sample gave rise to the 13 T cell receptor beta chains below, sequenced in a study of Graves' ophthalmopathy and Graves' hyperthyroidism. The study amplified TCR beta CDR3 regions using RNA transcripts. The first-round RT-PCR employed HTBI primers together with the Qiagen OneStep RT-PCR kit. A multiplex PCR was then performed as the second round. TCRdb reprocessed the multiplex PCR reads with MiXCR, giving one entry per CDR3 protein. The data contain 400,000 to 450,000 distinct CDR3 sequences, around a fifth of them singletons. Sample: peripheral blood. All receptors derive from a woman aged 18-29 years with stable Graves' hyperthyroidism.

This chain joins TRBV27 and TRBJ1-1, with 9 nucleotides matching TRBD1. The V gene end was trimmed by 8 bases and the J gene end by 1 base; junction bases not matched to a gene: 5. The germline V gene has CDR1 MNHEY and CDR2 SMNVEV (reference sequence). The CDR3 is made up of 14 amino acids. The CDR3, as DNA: TGTGCCAGCCGGACAGGGGTGGAGAACACTGAAGCTTTCTTT. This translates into CASRTGVENTEAFF.

The CDR3 bases are TGTGCCAGCACATACCATGGACAATCGAATGAAGCTTTCTTT. It yields the protein CASTYHGQSNEAFF. The V gene is TRBV6-1, the J gene TRBJ1-1; D is perhaps TRBD1 (5 bases). Germline V lookup: CDR1 MNHNS, CDR2 SASEGT. The length of the CDR3 is 14 residues. V was pared by 7 bases and J by 7 bases, with 19 bases between.

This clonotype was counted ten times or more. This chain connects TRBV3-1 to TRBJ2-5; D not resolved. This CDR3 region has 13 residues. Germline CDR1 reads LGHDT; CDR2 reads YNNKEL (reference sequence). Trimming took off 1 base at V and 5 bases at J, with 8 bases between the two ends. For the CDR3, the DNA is TGTGCCAGCAGCCAAGTTGGGTCTGAGACCCAGTACTTC. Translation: CASSQVGSETQYF.

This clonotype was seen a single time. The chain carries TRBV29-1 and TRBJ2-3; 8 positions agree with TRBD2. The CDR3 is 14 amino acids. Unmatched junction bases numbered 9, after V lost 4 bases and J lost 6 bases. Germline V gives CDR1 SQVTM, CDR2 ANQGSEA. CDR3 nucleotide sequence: TGCAGCGTTGTCCCGGGACTAGGAGGGGATACGCAGTATTTT. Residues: CSVVPGLGGDTQYF.

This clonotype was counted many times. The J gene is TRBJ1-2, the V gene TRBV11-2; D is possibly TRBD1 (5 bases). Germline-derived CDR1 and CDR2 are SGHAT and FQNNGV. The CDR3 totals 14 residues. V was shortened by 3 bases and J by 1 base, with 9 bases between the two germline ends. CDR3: CASSLGGVNYGYTF. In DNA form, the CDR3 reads TGTGCCAGCAGCTTGGGGGGGGTTAACTATGGCTACACCTTC.

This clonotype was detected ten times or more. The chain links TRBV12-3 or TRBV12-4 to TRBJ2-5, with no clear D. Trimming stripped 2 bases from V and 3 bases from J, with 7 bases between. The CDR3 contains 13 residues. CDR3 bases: TGTGCCAGCAGTTTAATAATGGAAGAGACCCAGTACTTC. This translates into CASSLIMEETQYF.

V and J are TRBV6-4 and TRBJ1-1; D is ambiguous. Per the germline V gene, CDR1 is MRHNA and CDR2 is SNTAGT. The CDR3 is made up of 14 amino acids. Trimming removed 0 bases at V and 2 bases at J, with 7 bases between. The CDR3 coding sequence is TGTGCCAGCAGTGACTCGTACGGTAACACTGAAGCTTTCTTT. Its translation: CASSDSYGNTEAFF.

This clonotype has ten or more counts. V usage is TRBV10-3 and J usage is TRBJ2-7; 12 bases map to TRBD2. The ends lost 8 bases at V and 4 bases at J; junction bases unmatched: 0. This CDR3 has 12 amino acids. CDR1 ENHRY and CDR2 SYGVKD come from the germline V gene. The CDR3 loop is CAIGTSGYEQYF. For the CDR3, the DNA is TGTGCCATCGGGACTAGCGGGTACGAGCAGTACTTC.

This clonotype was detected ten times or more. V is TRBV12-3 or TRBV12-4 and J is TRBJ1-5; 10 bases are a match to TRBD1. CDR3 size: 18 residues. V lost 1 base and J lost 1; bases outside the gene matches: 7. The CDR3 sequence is CASSLVGQGLFSNQPQHF. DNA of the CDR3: TGTGCCAGCAGTTTAGTGGGACAGGGGCTATTCAGCAATCAGCCCCAGCATTTT.

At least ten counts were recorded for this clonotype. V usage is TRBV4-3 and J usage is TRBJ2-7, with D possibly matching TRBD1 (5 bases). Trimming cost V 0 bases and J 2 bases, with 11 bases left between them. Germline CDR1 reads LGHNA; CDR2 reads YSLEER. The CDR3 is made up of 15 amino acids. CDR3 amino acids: CASSQDRGSTYEQYF. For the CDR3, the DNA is TGCGCCAGCAGCCAAGATAGGGGCAGTACCTACGAGCAGTACTTC.

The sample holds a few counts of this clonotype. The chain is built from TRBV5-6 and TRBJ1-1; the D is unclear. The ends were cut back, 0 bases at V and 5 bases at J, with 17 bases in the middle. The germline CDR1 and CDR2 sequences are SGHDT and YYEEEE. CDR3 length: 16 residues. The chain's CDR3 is CASSLVVPGKTTEAFF. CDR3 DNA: TGTGCCAGCAGCTTGGTTGTTCCGGGAAAAACTACTGAAGCTTTCTTT.

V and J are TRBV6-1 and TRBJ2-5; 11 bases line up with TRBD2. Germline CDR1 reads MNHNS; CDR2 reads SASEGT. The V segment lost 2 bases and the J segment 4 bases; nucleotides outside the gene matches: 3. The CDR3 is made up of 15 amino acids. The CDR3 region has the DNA TGTGCCAGCAGTGAATTAGCGGGAGGGCCAGAGACCCAGTACTTC. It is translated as CASSELAGGPETQYF.

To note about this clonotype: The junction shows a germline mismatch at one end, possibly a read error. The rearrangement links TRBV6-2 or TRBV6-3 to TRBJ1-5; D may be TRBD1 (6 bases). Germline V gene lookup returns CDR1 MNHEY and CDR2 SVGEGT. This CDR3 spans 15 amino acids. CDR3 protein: CASNPTGVRNQLQHF. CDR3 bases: TGTGCCAGCAACCCGACAGGAGTTCGCAATCAGCTCCAGCATTTT.